Each of the 29 T cell receptor beta chains below was sequenced from the same sample in a study of graft-versus-host responses after intestinal transplantation. What these receptors recognize is not known. TCRdb keeps only in-frame clones here, not all; method: immunoSEQ multiplex PCR. The profile shows around 99,000 clones, roughly 86% of them singletons. This specimen consisted of unstimulated CD4+ T cells sorted from spleen or lymph node cells, obtained before transplant. The receptors shown here come from a human donor who was the organ donor for an intestinal transplant.

V is TRBV18 and J is TRBJ2-6, with 7 bases that match TRBD1. Germline CDR1 KGHSH, CDR2 LQKENI. The junction had 1 base not matched to a gene; V was cut back by 0 bases and J by 2 bases. CDR3 length equals 16 residues. CDR3 DNA sequence: TGTGCCAGCTCACCACCTGACAGGGCTGGGGCCAACGTCCTGACTTTC. Protein product: CASSPPDRAGANVLTF.

This chain uses TRBV7-6 with TRBJ2-7; D possibly corresponds to TRBD1 (5 bases). V lost 1 base and J lost 3, with 10 bases in between. Per germline, CDR1 SGHVS and CDR2 FNYEAQ. CDR3 length: 14 residues. The CDR3 is CASSLGAGRYEQYF. As DNA, the CDR3 is TGTGCCAGCAGCTTAGGGGCAGGGCGCTACGAGCAGTACTTC.

The chain combines TRBV7-8 with TRBJ1-1; D is unclear. There are 14 residues in the CDR3. Between the trimmed V and J ends, which lost 3 bases and 5 bases, there was a span of 13 bases. Germline V gene data show CDR1 as SGHVS and CDR2 as FQNEAQ. As DNA, the CDR3 is TGTGCCAGCAGCTTTGGCGGGCGTGTAACTGAAGCTTTCTTT. Translation: CASSFGGRVTEAFF.

CDR3 loop: CASSPGSNQPQHF. The CDR3 DNA follows: TGTGCCAGCTCACCGGGGAGCAATCAGCCCCAGCATTTT. The rearrangement uses TRBV18 and TRBJ1-5; D remains unclear. This CDR3 is built from 13 residues. V lost 3 bases and J 1 base, leaving 4 bases between the germline ends. Germline V gene lookup returns CDR1 KGHSH and CDR2 LQKENI.

The chain has TRBV11-3 and TRBJ1-1; D remains ambiguous. This CDR3 is 13 amino acids long. Germline CDR1 is SGHNT and CDR2 is YENEEA. The V gene lost 1 base and the J gene lost 0 bases, with 3 bases spanning the gap. The CDR3 nucleotides read TGTGCCAGCAGCTTAGGAGTGAACACTGAAGCTTTCTTT. Its protein is CASSLGVNTEAFF. The entire variable domain, with the rest obtained from reference TRBV11-3 and TRBJ1-1, is as follows: EAGVVQSPRYKIIEKKQPVAFWCNPISGHNTLYWYLQNLGQGPELLIRYENEEAVDDSQLPKDRFSAERLKGVDSTLKIQPAELGDSAVYLCASSLGVNTEAFFGQGTRLTVV.

This clone occurred once. This sequence joins TRBV4-1 and TRBJ2-1, with D tentatively TRBD2 (6 bases). CDR1 is MGHRA and CDR2 is YSYEKL in the germline V gene. CDR3 length: 19 residues. With 5 bases removed from V and 5 bases from J, the gap between germline ends came to 28 bases. The DNA for the CDR3 is TGCGCCAGCAGCGGAAGGCGGAGGCGAGCAATCCGGGAGCACAATGAGCAGTTCTTC. Translating gives CASSGRRRRAIREHNEQFF.

The rearrangement links TRBV7-3 to TRBJ2-3; 14 bases map to TRBD2. V shed 5 bases and J 4 bases; nucleotides not matched to a gene: 2. The germline V gene has CDR1 SGHTA and CDR2 FQGTGA. The CDR3 has 15 amino acids. CDR3 sequence (DNA): TGTGCCAGCAGCCGACTAGCGGGAGGGCCAGATACGCAGTATTTT. Protein product: CASSRLAGGPDTQYF. Combining the CDR3 with reference TRBV7-3 and TRBJ2-3 gives the whole variable domain GAGVSQTPSNKVTEKGKYVELRCDPISGHTALYWYRQSLGQGPEFLIYFQGTGAADDSGLPNDRFFAVRPEGSVSTLKIQRTERGDSAVYLCASSRLAGGPDTQYFGPGTRLTVL.

The count of this clone is one. The rearrangement joins TRBV19 to TRBJ2-1; D unresolved. Germline-derived CDR1 and CDR2 are LNHDA and SQIVND (reference sequence). The CDR3 totals 14 residues. V lost 7 bases and J 0 bases, leaving 10 bases between the germline ends. CDR3 coding DNA: TGTGCCAGTAAGGGCGGCAACTCCTACAATGAGCAGTTCTTC. It is translated as CASKGGNSYNEQFF.

The chain links TRBV6-1 to TRBJ1-2; tentative D call: TRBD1 (6 bases). Germline V gives CDR1 MNHNS, CDR2 SASEGT. CDR3 length: 13 residues. The V end was cut by 6 bases, the J end by 8 bases, with 16 bases between. In DNA form, the CDR3 reads TGTGCCAGCAGCACTGGACAGCCTCGGGGCTACACCTTC. Its protein product is CASSTGQPRGYTF.

The chain combines TRBV6-1 with TRBJ1-2, with no clear D. This CDR3 is built from 14 residues. The V and J ends lost 0 bases and 5 bases respectively, with 10 bases between them. Germline lookup yields CDR1 MNHNS and CDR2 SASEGT. The CDR3 is CASSEAHFSYGYTF. The CDR3 bases are TGTGCCAGCAGTGAAGCGCATTTCTCTTATGGCTACACCTTC.

This rearrangement joins TRBV6-1 to TRBJ2-1; 10 nucleotides align to TRBD2. The CDR3 totals 14 residues. Per germline, CDR1 MNHNS and CDR2 SASEGT. J gave up 9 bases and V 5 bases, and 7 bases lay outside the gene matches. CDR3 amino acids: CASSLAGATGEQFF. CDR3 in DNA: TGTGCCAGCAGTCTAGCGGGAGCAACGGGTGAGCAGTTCTTC.

The chain combines TRBV7-8 with TRBJ2-3, with 10 bases identical to TRBD1. Unmatched junction bases numbered 5, after V lost 3 bases and J lost 5 bases. The CDR3 loop spans 15 amino acids. CDR1 and CDR2 (germline): SGHVS, FQNEAQ. CDR3 sequence reads: CASSFQWTGGDTQYF. DNA for the CDR3: TGTGCCAGCAGCTTCCAATGGACAGGGGGAGATACGCAGTATTTT.

The chain employs TRBV7-9 and TRBJ1-2; 10 bases align to TRBD1. Unmatched junction bases numbered 7, after V lost 5 bases and J lost 7 bases. Germline CDR1 is SEHNR and CDR2 is FQNEAQ (reference sequence). The CDR3 spans 14 residues. CDR3 sequence: CASSPDRGSSGYTF. CDR3 coding DNA: TGTGCCAGCAGCCCGGACAGGGGGAGTTCTGGCTACACCTTC.

The rearrangement joins TRBV7-2 to TRBJ2-2; D remains ambiguous. Trimming removed 1 base at V and 3 bases at J, with 9 bases between. The CDR3 loop spans 15 amino acids. Germline V CDR1 and CDR2: SGHTA, FQGNSA. CDR3: CASSLGGRDTGELFF. The CDR3, as DNA: TGTGCCAGCAGCTTAGGAGGAAGAGACACCGGGGAGCTGTTTTTT.

The V call is TRBV30, the J call TRBJ1-5; D is perhaps TRBD1 (5 bases). This CDR3 is built from 15 residues. Germline V gene data show CDR1 as GTSNPN and CDR2 as SVGIG (reference sequence). V shed 3 bases and J shed 5 bases, with 17 bases lying between them. The CDR3 region has the DNA TGTGCCTGGAGCATCCAGGCAGGGACTGATCAGCCCCAGCATTTT. Translating gives CAWSIQAGTDQPQHF.

The chain couples TRBV5-5 to TRBJ2-7; a weak D match, TRBD1 (5 bases). The CDR3 runs 13 residues. The germline V and J ends were trimmed by 1 base and 6 bases, with 11 bases remaining between them. Germline loops: CDR1 SGHKS, CDR2 YYEKEE (reference sequence). The CDR3 DNA reads as TGTGCCAGCAGCTTGCCCAGGGTGGGCGAGCAGTACTTC. Residues: CASSLPRVGEQYF.

The V gene is TRBV11-3, the J gene TRBJ2-6, with D unresolved. The CDR3 extends over 15 amino acids. Trimming left V 5 bases short and J 0 bases short, with 8 bases between. Germline-derived CDR1 and CDR2 are SGHNT and YENEEA. CDR3: CASSQKSSGANVLTF. CDR3 bases: TGTGCCAGCAGCCAAAAGAGCTCTGGGGCCAACGTCCTGACTTTC.

The gene calls are TRBV6-5 and TRBJ2-7, with 8 bases matching TRBD1. J was trimmed by 4 bases and V by 6 bases; bases with no gene match: 2. The CDR3 is 12 amino acids. CDR1 and CDR2 from the germline V gene are MNHEY and SVGAGI. CDR3 sequence reads: CASRTGVYEQYF. For the CDR3, the DNA is TGTGCCAGCAGGACAGGGGTTTACGAGCAGTACTTC.

This chain connects TRBV6-1 to TRBJ2-7, with a tentative D call TRBD1 (5 bases). CDR1 is MNHNS, CDR2 SASEGT, per germline. Trimming took off 5 bases at V and 3 bases at J, with 14 bases between the two ends. This CDR3 contains 14 residues. CDR3 DNA sequence: TGTGCCAGCAGTACAAAGGGGATGTACTACGAGCAGTACTTC. Its translation is CASSTKGMYYEQYF.

The chain couples TRBV5-8 to TRBJ2-3; 14 nucleotides align to TRBD2. The length of the CDR3 is 18 residues. Germline loops: CDR1 SGHTS, CDR2 YDEGEE. The J segment lost 3 bases and the V segment lost 1 base, leaving 7 bases of the junction unmatched. CDR3 in amino acids: CASSLRGTSGSSTDTQYF. For the CDR3, the DNA is TGTGCCAGCAGCTTGCGAGGGACTAGCGGGAGTTCTACAGATACGCAGTATTTT.

The chain joins TRBV14 to TRBJ1-5, with D possibly matching TRBD1 (6 bases). Trimming shortened V by 0 bases and J by 6 bases, and 18 bases separated the two germline ends. Looked up from germline, CDR1 is SGHDN and CDR2 is FVKESK. This CDR3 region has 17 residues. Written as DNA, the CDR3 is TGTGCCAGCAGCCAAGATGAAGGAACAGGGAGAGGTCAGCCCCAGCATTTT. Its protein is CASSQDEGTGRGQPQHF. The full variable domain, in which reference TRBV14 and TRBJ1-5 provide the parts outside the CDR3, is EAGVTQFPSHSVIEKGQTVTLRCDPISGHDNLYWYRRVMGKEIKFLLHFVKESKQDESGMPNNRFLAERTGGTYSTLKVQPAELEDSGVYFCASSQDEGTGRGQPQHFGDGTRLSIL.

V and J are TRBV19 and TRBJ1-1; D uncertain. Germline V gives CDR1 LNHDA, CDR2 SQIVND (reference sequence). CDR3 size: 12 residues. V dropped 6 bases and J dropped 5 bases, with 10 bases sitting between them. As DNA, the CDR3 is TGTGCCAGTAGGTACAGTATTACTGAAGCTTTCTTT. Its protein product is CASRYSITEAFF. The complete variable domain, with remaining parts taken from reference TRBV19 and TRBJ1-1, reads DGGITQSPKYLFRKEGQNVTLSCEQNLNHDAMYWYRQDPGQGLRLIYYSQIVNDFQKGDIAEGYSVSREKKESFPLTVTSAQKNPTAFYLCASRYSITEAFFGQGTRLTVV.

The chain recombines TRBV18 with TRBJ2-1; D possibly corresponds to TRBD2 (6 bases). The CDR3 consists of 15 residues. From germline, CDR1 is KGHSH and CDR2 LQKENI. V was trimmed by 9 bases and J by 5 bases, leaving 20 bases between them. CDR3 bases: TGTGCCAGTAAACTCGGAGGCGGGGAGAACAATGAGCAGTTCTTC. Its translation is CASKLGGGENNEQFF.

J is TRBJ2-1 and V is TRBV5-5, with 9 positions matching TRBD1. V lost 4 bases and J lost 4; bases outside the gene matches: 9. This CDR3 contains 16 residues. Germline-derived CDR1 and CDR2 are SGHKS and YYEKEE (reference sequence). DNA of the CDR3: TGTGCCAGCAGCCGCCTACAGGGGGCGCGGTACAATGAGCAGTTCTTC. Its translation is CASSRLQGARYNEQFF.

V gene TRBV20-1 combines with J gene TRBJ2-7; D unresolved. Trimming shortened V by 6 bases and J by 4 bases, and 10 bases separated the two germline ends. Germline lookup yields CDR1 DFQATT and CDR2 SNEGSKA (reference sequence). This CDR3 is 11 amino acids long. In DNA, the CDR3 is TGCAGTGCCCGAGTGGGTTACGAGCAGTACTTC. Translation: CSARVGYEQYF.

The gene calls are TRBV2 and TRBJ2-2; the match to TRBD1 covers 11 bases. Germline assignment: CDR1 SNHLY and CDR2 FYNNEI. J gave up 7 bases and V 3 bases, and 13 bases lay outside the gene matches. This CDR3 contains 18 residues. The CDR3 here is CASSEEDRGTGGVGELFF. CDR3 nucleotides: TGTGCCAGCAGTGAGGAAGATCGAGGGACAGGGGGGGTCGGGGAGCTGTTTTTT.

This rearrangement joins TRBV5-1 to TRBJ2-5; TRBD1 is a possible D gene (5 bases). Germline V gene data show CDR1 as SGHRS and CDR2 as YFSETQ. CDR3 length: 13 residues. The ends were cut back, 1 base at V and 1 base at J, with 5 bases in the middle. CDR3 region: CASSLQGQETQYF. For the CDR3, the DNA is TGCGCCAGCAGCTTGCAGGGCCAAGAGACCCAGTACTTC.

The chain uses TRBV11-2 and TRBJ2-3; the D gene is possibly TRBD2 (6 bases). V was shortened by 5 bases and J by 1 base, with 22 bases between the two germline ends. Germline loops: CDR1 SGHAT, CDR2 FQNNGV. CDR3 length: 18 residues. The CDR3 sequence is CASSPLFGRWGGTDTQYF. In DNA, the CDR3 is TGTGCCAGCAGCCCCCTCTTTGGGAGGTGGGGGGGCACAGATACGCAGTATTTT. The whole variable domain, filled in from reference TRBV11-2 and TRBJ2-3, reads EAGVAQSPRYKIIEKRQSVAFWCNPISGHATLYWYQQILGQGPKLLIQFQNNGVVDDSQLPKDRFSAERLKGVDSTLKIQPAKLEDSAVYLCASSPLFGRWGGTDTQYFGPGTRLTVL.

The gene calls are TRBV11-2 and TRBJ2-1; 13 bases align to TRBD2. Losses at the gene ends were 6 bases for V and 8 bases for J; bases not matched to a gene: 13. The germline V gene encodes CDR1 SGHAT and CDR2 FQNNGV. This CDR3 is 17 amino acids long. CDR3 sequence (DNA): TGTGCCAGCAGAGTTAGGTCCGGGACTAGCGGGACGGATGAGCAGTTCTTC. Translated: CASRVRSGTSGTDEQFF.